This T cell receptor beta chain emerged from a study of T cell clones after liver transplantation. Across the study: Immunosuppression withdrawal was tried within 2 years after liver transplantation in this trial. Study-level results: Circulating graft-donor-reactive CD4 TCRbeta sequences fell significantly post-transplant in most of the 8 subjects. Rather than being deleted, graft donor-reactive T cells may have moved into the graft.

Profiling relied on immunoSEQ multiplex PCR, and the TCRdb table lists in-frame clones only, not all of them. Seen here are tens of thousands of clones, 75% to 90% observed once, and the top ten hold roughly 2.8%. Concerning this clone itself: Its cognate antigen is unknown.

The V gene's germline CDR1 is SGHRS and CDR2 YFSETQ. V was pared by 4 bases and J by 7 bases, with 20 bases between. The CDR3 spans 15 residues. The TCR sequence derives from a human patient who received a liver transplant. Some T cells may have originated in the graft donor. The specimen was CD4+ T cells from blood, collected at the 22-month timepoint. The J gene is TRBJ2-5, the V gene TRBV5-1; D gene unclear. CDR3: CASSTTAVPLGTQYF. In DNA form, the CDR3 reads TGCGCCAGCAGCACAACGGCGGTCCCCTTAGGGACCCAGTACTTC.